The clone carrying this T cell receptor beta chain turned up a few times. The CDR3 runs 14 residues. The germline V and J ends were trimmed by 0 bases and 5 bases, with 10 bases remaining between them. Germline V CDR1 and CDR2: LNHDA, SQIVND (reference sequence). The data derive from a study of blood T cell repertoires in COVID-19. TCRdb's copy holds only in-frame clones and misses some; the assay was immunoSEQ multiplex PCR. The sample carries 60,000 to 65,000 clones, roughly 88% recorded once. This TCR came from a woman aged 55 to 70 with acute or convalescent COVID-19. Sequencing used peripheral blood. The chain recombines TRBV19 with TRBJ1-1; D call uncertain. CDR3 in amino acids: CASSIDHTGTEAFF. In nucleotides, the CDR3 is TGTGCCAGTAGTATAGATCACACGGGGACTGAAGCTTTCTTT.